Listed below are T cell receptor beta chains from one sample, sequenced in a study of blood T cell repertoires in COVID-19. Sequencing used immunoSEQ multiplex PCR; TCRdb keeps in-frame clones, though not all of them. The sample holds about 190,000 clones, 75% to 90% seen once. The source material was peripheral blood. The source of these receptors is a man aged 65 to 85 with active or convalescent COVID-19. Both conserved end residues are part of each CDR3. D genes are given only for firm matches. Some rows have no size entry. The others give once, few or many, or a class for an expanded clone.

abundance	v_gene	j_gene	d_gene	CDR3aa	CDR3nt
.	TRBV18	TRBJ2-5	TRBD2	CASSSFTSGRVKTQYF	TGTGCCAGCTCATCGTTCACTAGCGGGAGGGTGAAGACCCAGTACTTC
few	TRBV6-6	TRBJ1-2	TRBD1	CASSPDRGLNSYTF	TGTGCCAGCAGTCCGGACAGGGGGCTGAACAGCTACACCTTC
.	TRBV3-1/TRBV3-2	TRBJ1-6	.	CASSRGSSYNSPLHF	TGTGCCAGCAGCCGAGGAAGCTCCTATAATTCACCCCTCCACTTT
.	TRBV3-1/TRBV3-2	TRBJ2-7	TRBD1	CASSQDFRQGPDEQYF	TGTGCCAGCAGCCAAGATTTTCGACAGGGTCCCGACGAGCAGTACTTC
.	TRBV5-6	TRBJ2-1	.	CASSYQGPSYNEQFF	TGTGCCAGCAGTTATCAGGGGCCCTCCTACAATGAGCAGTTCTTC
.	TRBV6-5	TRBJ1-4	.	CASSSIRVAGEKLFF	TGTGCCAGCAGTTCTATAAGGGTCGCGGGCGAAAAACTGTTTTTT
.	TRBV6-5	TRBJ2-2	TRBD1	CASIWGQGGTGELFF	TGTGCCAGCATATGGGGACAGGGCGGCACCGGGGAGCTGTTTTTT
.	TRBV7-2	TRBJ2-1	.	CASSSRTYNEQFF	TGTGCCAGCAGCTCCAGGACATACAATGAGCAGTTCTTC
.	TRBV23-1	TRBJ2-7	.	CATSREVRGVEQYF	TGCGCGACGTCGAGGGAGGTACGTGGTGTGGAGCAGTACTTC
.	TRBV5-1	TRBJ2-7	.	CASSLGTPGYEQYF	TGCGCCAGCAGCTTGGGGACTCCGGGCTACGAGCAGTACTTC
.	TRBV24-1	TRBJ2-3	.	CATSDPQATWGTDTQYF	TGTGCCACCAGTGATCCCCAGGCGACATGGGGCACAGATACGCAGTATTTT
.	TRBV7-2	TRBJ2-7	.	CASSLGLGRDYEQYF	TGTGCCAGCAGCTTAGGGCTCGGCAGGGACTACGAGCAGTACTTC
.	TRBV11-2	TRBJ1-1	.	CASSVGTRTVKGSEAFF	TGTGCCAGCAGCGTGGGAACAAGAACAGTTAAGGGGTCTGAAGCTTTCTTT
.	TRBV6-5	TRBJ1-4	TRBD1	CASSTQGMREKLFF	TGTGCCAGCAGCACACAGGGGATGAGAGAAAAACTGTTTTTT
.	TRBV7-2	TRBJ1-5	TRBD1	CASSAILQGWNQPQHF	TGTGCCAGCAGCGCCATCTTACAGGGGTGGAATCAGCCCCAGCATTTT
.	TRBV11-2	TRBJ2-1	.	CASSLAISYNEQFF	TGTGCCAGCAGCTTAGCCATCTCCTACAATGAGCAGTTCTTC
.	TRBV5-4	TRBJ2-2	.	CASSLGAGANTGELFF	TGTGCCAGCAGCTTGGGGGCAGGGGCGAACACCGGGGAGCTGTTTTTT
.	TRBV5-1	TRBJ2-7	.	CASSSTSFEQYF	TGCGCCAGCAGCTCGACTAGTTTTGAGCAGTACTTC
.	TRBV28	TRBJ2-1	TRBD1	CASGWTGAKYNEQFF	TGTGCCAGCGGATGGACAGGAGCAAAATACAATGAGCAGTTCTTC
.	TRBV28	TRBJ2-1	.	CASSLSSGADLFNEQFF	TGTGCCAGCAGTTTATCATCAGGGGCCGACTTATTTAATGAGCAGTTCTTC
.	TRBV7-2	TRBJ2-4	TRBD2	CASSLPGLERSKNIQYF	TGTGCCAGCAGCTTGCCGGGACTAGAGCGGTCCAAAAACATTCAGTACTTC
.	TRBV2	TRBJ1-1	.	CASSEFGPEAFF	TGTGCCAGCAGTGAGTTTGGGCCTGAAGCTTTCTTT
.	TRBV20-1	TRBJ2-1	TRBD2	CSASEVGRASNEQFF	TGCAGTGCTAGTGAGGTCGGGAGGGCCTCGAATGAGCAGTTCTTC
.	TRBV2	TRBJ1-6	TRBD1	CASSEVGQGIVPLHF	TGTGCCAGCAGTGAAGTGGGACAGGGGATCGTCCCCCTCCACTTT
.	TRBV29-1	TRBJ2-7	.	CSPGVTARGAF	TGCAGCCCGGGGGTGACGGCTAGAGGAGCGTTC
.	TRBV6-6	TRBJ2-3	TRBD1	CASSPLLDRGVLDTQYF	TGTGCCAGCAGTCCCCTATTAGACAGGGGGGTCCTAGATACGCAGTATTTT
.	TRBV5-8	TRBJ2-3	.	CASSLGLPGATDTQYF	TGTGCCAGCAGCTTGGGATTGCCGGGAGCCACAGATACGCAGTATTTT
.	TRBV19	TRBJ2-7	TRBD1	CASSIGTGSYEQYF	TGTGCCAGTAGTATTGGGACAGGATCCTACGAGCAGTACTTC
.	TRBV20-1	TRBJ2-5	.	CSASINEETQYF	TGCAGTGCTAGTATTAACGAGGAGACCCAGTACTTC
.	TRBV6-1	TRBJ2-3	.	CASSEVVGGRTDTQYF	TGTGCCAGCAGTGAGGTGGTCGGGGGACGCACAGATACGCAGTATTTT
.	TRBV6-1	TRBJ1-1	.	CASSSTGITEAFF	TGTGCCAGCAGTAGTACAGGGATCACTGAAGCTTTCTTT
.	TRBV2	TRBJ2-5	TRBD1	CASSSAGQGSETQYF	TGTGCCAGCAGCAGTGCGGGACAGGGGTCAGAGACCCAGTACTTC
.	TRBV9	TRBJ2-2	.	CASTRGIGTPNTGELFF	TGTGCCAGCACCCGAGGGATCGGGACACCGAACACCGGGGAGCTGTTTTTT
.	TRBV5-4	TRBJ1-2	TRBD1	CASSGQTGDTYGYTF	TGTGCCAGCAGCGGACAGACAGGGGACACCTATGGCTACACCTTC
.	TRBV27	TRBJ1-6	TRBD1	CASTLTGGAYNSPLHF	TGTGCCAGCACCCTGACAGGGGGCGCCTATAATTCACCCCTCCACTTT
.	TRBV4-3	TRBJ2-3	TRBD2	CASSLGLAGGGTDTQYF	TGCGCCAGCAGCCTGGGACTAGCGGGAGGGGGCACAGATACGCAGTATTTT
once	TRBV16	TRBJ1-6	.	CASSQQDLTNSPLHF	TGTGCCAGCAGCCAGCAGGACTTAACTAATTCACCCCTCCACTTT
many	TRBV10-1	TRBJ2-1	TRBD2	CASSERWGGSSYNEQFF	TGCGCCAGCAGTGAGAGGTGGGGGGGGAGCTCCTACAATGAGCAGTTCTTC
.	TRBV11-2	TRBJ1-4	.	CASSRTPGFVEKLFF	TGTGCCAGCAGCCGAACCCCAGGGTTTGTGGAAAAACTGTTTTTT
.	TRBV2	TRBJ2-7	.	CASSESSLLAEQYF	TGTGCCAGCAGTGAATCGAGTCTCCTAGCGGAGCAGTACTTC
.	TRBV7-8	TRBJ1-5	.	CASSSPYQPQHF	TGTGCCAGCAGCTCCCCCTATCAGCCCCAGCATTTT